This T cell receptor beta chain was captured in a study of T cell repertoires in cytomegalovirus infection. Study-wide findings and caveats: CMV-specific TCR beta clonotypes restricted by HLA-C were the ones dominating the ex vivo response.

TCRdb used MiXCR to reprocess the reads, holding one entry per CDR3 protein. Of around 450,000 distinct CDR3 sequences detected, about 10% appear once; the ten largest clones hold roughly 10%. This CDR3 contains 13 residues. Germline CDR1 reads SGHTA; CDR2 reads FQGNSA. Trimming removed 5 bases from V and 7 bases from J, with 15 bases in between. This clonotype has a count of ten or more. Its target is unknown. Sequenced material: PBMCs. The source is a human donor in good health (CMV status not recorded). Some clones in this sample may be carry-over from other donors' samples. This chain joins TRBV7-2 and TRBJ2-7; D gene ambiguous. Here the CDR3 DNA reads TGTGCCAGCAGCCCGTCGCGCCAAGGGGAGCAGTACTTC. Translated: CASSPSRQGEQYF.